The rows below give T cell receptor beta chains drawn from one sample of a study of T-cell memory formation after mild COVID-19. TCRdb processed the 5' RACE reads anew with MiXCR; each CDR3 protein has one entry. The sample lists 550,000 to 700,000 distinct CDR3 sequences, 15% to 20% occurring once. Sequencing was performed on PBMCs or a T cell subset sorted from them (not recorded which). The receptors were gathered from an adult woman who had mild COVID-19 (a few samples of this study predate the infection). Cell type and time point are not known. Each CDR3 is given with its conserved first and last residue. Fields, in order: clone size, V gene, D gene, J gene, CDR3 protein, CDR3 DNA. The D gene is left open where the match is weak. Clone size is given for some rows only: seen once, a few or many times, or a class if the clone is expanded.

>few|TRBV7-9|TRBD2|TRBJ2-3
CASSLPAPREALPSTDTQYF
TGTGCCAGCAGCCTCCCCGCGCCGCGGGAGGCCCTCCCAAGCACAGATACGCAGTATTTT
>few|TRBV5-1|TRBD1|TRBJ2-7
CASSSTGGSDYEQYF
TGCGCCAGCAGCTCTACAGGGGGTTCGGATTACGAGCAGTACTTC
>few|TRBV6-5|TRBD1|TRBJ1-2
CASSYSVQDRAGGYTF
TGTGCCAGCAGTTACTCGGTACAAGACAGGGCTGGTGGCTACACCTTC
>few|TRBV6-5|TRBD1|TRBJ1-1
CASKPDRGVNTEAFF
TGTGCCAGCAAACCCGACAGGGGGGTGAACACTGAAGCTTTCTTT
>few|TRBV5-4|TRBD1|TRBJ2-7
CASSAGTGSFEQYF
TGTGCCAGCAGCGCCGGGACAGGGTCATTCGAGCAGTACTTC
>few|TRBV14|TRBD2|TRBJ2-1
CASSQNSGLAVYNEQFF
TGTGCCAGCAGCCAGAATTCGGGACTAGCGGTTTACAATGAGCAGTTCTTC
>few|TRBV24-1|TRBD1|TRBJ1-5
CATSDPSDRVNNQPQHF
TGTGCCACCAGTGATCCGTCCGACAGGGTTAACAATCAGCCCCAGCATTTT
>.|TRBV15|.|TRBJ2-7
CATSRDKGGFNEQYF
TGTGCCACCAGCAGAGATAAGGGGGGCTTTAACGAGCAGTACTTC
>many|TRBV3-1|TRBD2|TRBJ2-7
CASSQDLWTSGRGYEQYF
TGTGCCAGCAGCCAAGATCTCTGGACTAGCGGGAGGGGTTACGAGCAGTACTTC
>.|TRBV4-1|.|TRBJ1-2
CASSQGGDRGYTF
TGCGCCAGCAGCCAAGGGGGGGACCGTGGCTACACCTTC
>few|TRBV29-1|TRBD1|TRBJ1-1
CSVPGQGATEAFF
TGCAGCGTCCCCGGACAGGGGGCCACTGAAGCTTTCTTT
>.|TRBV7-6|.|TRBJ2-7
CASSFRTGAYEQYF
TGTGCCAGCAGCTTCAGGACGGGAGCCTACGAGCAGTACTTC
>few|TRBV20-1|TRBD2|TRBJ2-3
CSAGRASGRSVDTQYF
TGCAGTGCTGGCAGGGCAAGCGGGAGATCTGTAGATACGCAGTATTTT
>few|TRBV7-9|.|TRBJ1-4
CASSARGEVRF
TGTGCCAGCAGCGCCAGGGGCGAGGTTCGTTTT
>.|TRBV28|.|TRBJ2-7
CASSLETGSREQYF
TGTGCCAGCAGTCTCGAGACAGGTAGTCGCGAGCAGTACTTC
>.|TRBV29-1|TRBD1|TRBJ1-5
CSVGTGVNQPQHF
TGCAGCGTTGGGACAGGGGTGAATCAGCCCCAGCATTTT
>.|TRBV12-3/TRBV12-4|.|TRBJ2-5
CASSLRDSGDPETQYF
TGTGCCAGCAGTCTCCGGGACTCCGGCGATCCAGAGACCCAGTACTTC
>few|TRBV6-5|TRBD2|TRBJ2-1
CASSYTSGSGYNEQFF
TGTGCCAGCAGTTACACTAGCGGGAGCGGATACAATGAGCAGTTCTTC
>.|TRBV6-2/TRBV6-3|.|TRBJ2-7
CASSYVGTYEQYF
TGTGCCAGCAGTTACGTGGGGACCTACGAGCAGTACTTC
>.|TRBV5-4|.|TRBJ2-2
CASSFGQTTNTGELFF
TGTGCCAGCAGCTTCGGACAGACGACGAACACCGGGGAGCTGTTTTTT
>few|TRBV4-3|.|TRBJ2-3
CASSQDRQFLTDTQYF
TGCGCCAGCAGCCAAGATAGACAGTTTCTCACAGATACGCAGTATTTT
>.|TRBV18|TRBD1|TRBJ1-1
CASSPRPTGQGTEAFF
TGTGCCAGCTCACCCCGACCGACAGGGCAGGGCACTGAAGCTTTCTTT
>.|TRBV4-1|TRBD2|TRBJ2-3
CASSQGGMAQISTDTQYF
TGCGCCAGCAGCCAGGGAGGGATGGCCCAGATTAGCACAGATACGCAGTATTTT
>.|TRBV25-1|TRBD1|TRBJ1-2
CASSGPTGTYGYTF
TGTGCCAGCAGTGGCCCGACAGGGACCTATGGCTACACCTTC
>few|TRBV24-1|TRBD1|TRBJ2-3
CATSDWTGEITDTQYF
TGTGCCACCAGTGATTGGACAGGGGAGATCACAGATACGCAGTATTTT
>many|TRBV6-2/TRBV6-3|TRBD2|TRBJ2-7
CASSYGGRYEQYF
TGTGCCAGCAGTTACGGCGGGAGATACGAGCAGTACTTC
>few|TRBV2|TRBD2|TRBJ2-7
CASSSSSGRLGEQYF
TGTGCCAGCAGCTCCTCTAGCGGGAGACTCGGGGAGCAGTACTTC
>.|TRBV29-1|.|TRBJ2-5
CSVGAHGETQYF
TGCAGCGTGGGGGCCCACGGGGAGACCCAGTACTTC
>.|TRBV29-1|.|TRBJ1-4
CSVARGAGEKLFF
TGCAGCGTTGCCCGGGGGGCAGGGGAAAAACTGTTTTTT
>few|TRBV20-1|.|TRBJ2-5
CSAIVPGARETQYF
TGCAGTGCTATTGTCCCGGGGGCTAGGGAGACCCAGTACTTC
>few|TRBV7-2|.|TRBJ2-7
CASSLALGVESWYEQYF
TGTGCCAGCAGCTTAGCGCTAGGGGTGGAGAGTTGGTACGAGCAGTACTTC
>.|TRBV7-6|TRBD2|TRBJ2-5
CASSLGSGRQETQYF
TGTGCCAGCAGCTTAGGGAGCGGGAGGCAAGAGACCCAGTACTTC
>.|TRBV6-5|.|TRBJ1-6
CASSYSGLIYNSPLHF
TGTGCCAGCAGTTACTCGGGCCTTATTTATAATTCACCCCTCCACTTT
>few|TRBV24-1|TRBD1|TRBJ1-5
CATSDGGTGGRNQPQHF
TGTGCCACCAGTGATGGGGGGACAGGGGGCCGCAATCAGCCCCAGCATTTT
>few|TRBV19|TRBD1|TRBJ2-2
CASKQTGGFLSTGELFF
TGTGCCAGCAAACAGACAGGGGGCTTTTTGAGCACCGGGGAGCTGTTTTTT
>.|TRBV3-1|.|TRBJ2-7
CASSLAPGEQYF
TGTGCCAGCAGCTTGGCACCGGGCGAGCAGTACTTC
>many|TRBV5-1|.|TRBJ2-3
CASSLVSWGRSTDTQYF
TGCGCCAGCAGCTTGGTCAGCTGGGGGAGGAGCACAGATACGCAGTATTTT
>few|TRBV3-1|.|TRBJ2-7
CASSQRAVNSRDEQYF
TGTGCCAGCAGCCAACGGGCCGTCAACTCTCGGGACGAGCAGTACTTC
>few|TRBV20-1|.|TRBJ1-1
CSAIGGGSTEAFF
TGCAGTGCGATCGGAGGAGGGAGCACTGAAGCTTTCTTT
>.|TRBV20-1|TRBD1|TRBJ1-2
CSARGDRWIQGDYGYTF
TGCAGTGCTAGAGGTGACCGCTGGATACAGGGGGATTATGGCTACACCTTC
>.|TRBV20-1|.|TRBJ2-3
CSAPLVGGDTQYF
TGCAGTGCTCCCCTGGTGGGGGGAGATACGCAGTATTTT
>.|TRBV9|.|TRBJ2-1
CASSNRQNEQFF
TGTGCCAGCAGCAACCGACAGAATGAGCAGTTCTTC
>few|TRBV20-1|TRBD2|TRBJ2-1
CSARDLGQGTSGGSYNEQFF
TGCAGTGCTAGAGATCTGGGACAGGGGACTAGCGGGGGGTCCTACAATGAGCAGTTCTTC
>few|TRBV12-3/TRBV12-4|.|TRBJ1-5
CASSADWMGNQPQHF
TGTGCCAGCAGTGCCGATTGGATGGGCAATCAGCCCCAGCATTTT
>few|TRBV20-1|.|TRBJ1-3
CSAVLWGNTIYF
TGCAGTGCTGTCCTCTGGGGAAACACCATATATTTT
>.|TRBV7-9|TRBD1|TRBJ1-1
CASSSPRDSEAFF
TGTGCCAGCAGCTCTCCCCGGGACAGCGAAGCTTTCTTT
>.|TRBV7-2|.|TRBJ2-3
CASSLNRIDTQYF
TGTGCCAGCAGCCTTAACAGGATAGATACGCAGTATTTT
>few|TRBV7-8|TRBD2|TRBJ2-1
CASSLGRLAVLYNEQFF
TGTGCCAGCAGCTTGGGTCGCCTAGCGGTTCTCTACAATGAGCAGTTCTTC
>few|TRBV4-2|.|TRBJ2-7
CASSQDHRPGGPLEQYF
TGTGCCAGCAGCCAAGACCACCGTCCCGGGGGGCCTCTCGAGCAGTACTTC
>few|TRBV27|.|TRBJ2-3
CASSFGQYSTDTQYF
TGTGCCAGCAGTTTCGGACAGTATAGCACAGATACGCAGTATTTT
>.|TRBV18|TRBD2|TRBJ2-1
CASSPFPSGGYNEQFF
TGTGCCAGCTCACCGTTCCCCAGCGGGGGTTACAATGAGCAGTTCTTC
>few|TRBV5-1|.|TRBJ1-1
CASSGGRDMNTEAFF
TGCGCCAGCAGCGGGGGGAGAGACATGAACACTGAAGCTTTCTTT
>few|TRBV7-2|.|TRBJ2-2
CASSLRVGALTGELFF
TGTGCCAGCAGCCTTCGGGTAGGGGCGCTCACCGGGGAGCTGTTTTTT
>.|TRBV3-1|.|TRBJ1-1
CASSQDLAGSLYPEAFF
TGTGCCAGCAGCCAAGATCTGGCGGGCAGCCTCTACCCTGAAGCTTTCTTT
>few|TRBV7-6|.|TRBJ2-1
CASSLGLVPYNEQFF
TGTGCCAGCAGCTTAGGACTAGTCCCCTACAATGAGCAGTTCTTC
>many|TRBV20-1|.|TRBJ2-1
CSASNVGSSYNEQFF
TGCAGTGCTAGCAATGTGGGAAGCTCCTACAATGAGCAGTTCTTC
>few|TRBV7-2|.|TRBJ1-1
CASSPQPTGNTEAFF
TGTGCCAGCAGCCCTCAACCGACGGGAAACACTGAAGCTTTCTTT
>.|TRBV12-3/TRBV12-4|TRBD1|TRBJ2-5
CASRGQGAVGETQYF
TGTGCCAGCAGAGGACAGGGGGCAGTAGGAGAGACCCAGTACTTC
>few|TRBV12-3/TRBV12-4|.|TRBJ1-4
CASTDFGETNEKLFF
TGTGCCAGCACCGATTTCGGGGAGACTAATGAAAAACTGTTTTTT